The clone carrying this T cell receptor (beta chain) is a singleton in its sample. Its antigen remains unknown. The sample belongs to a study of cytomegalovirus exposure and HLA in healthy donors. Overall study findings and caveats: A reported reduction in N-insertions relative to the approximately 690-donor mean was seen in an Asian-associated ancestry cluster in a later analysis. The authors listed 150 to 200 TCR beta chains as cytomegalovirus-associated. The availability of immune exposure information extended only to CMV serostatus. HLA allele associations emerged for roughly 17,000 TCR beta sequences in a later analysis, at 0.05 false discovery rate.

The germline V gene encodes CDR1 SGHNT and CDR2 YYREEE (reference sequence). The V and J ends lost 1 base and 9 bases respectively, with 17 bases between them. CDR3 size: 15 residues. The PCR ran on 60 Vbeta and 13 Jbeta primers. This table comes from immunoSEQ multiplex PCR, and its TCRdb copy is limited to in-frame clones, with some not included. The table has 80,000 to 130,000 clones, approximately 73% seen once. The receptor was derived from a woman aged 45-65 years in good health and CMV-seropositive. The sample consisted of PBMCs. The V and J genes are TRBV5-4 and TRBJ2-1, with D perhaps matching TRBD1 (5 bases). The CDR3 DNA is TGTGCCAGCAGCTTGAGGCAGGGCCCAGGGTCTGAGCAGTTCTTC. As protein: CASSLRQGPGSEQFF.